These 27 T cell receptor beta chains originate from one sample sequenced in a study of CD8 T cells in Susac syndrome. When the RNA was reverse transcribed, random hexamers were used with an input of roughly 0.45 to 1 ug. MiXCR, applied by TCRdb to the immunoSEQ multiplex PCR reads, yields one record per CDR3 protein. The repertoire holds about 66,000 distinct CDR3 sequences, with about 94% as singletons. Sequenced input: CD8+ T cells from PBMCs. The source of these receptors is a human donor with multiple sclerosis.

The CDR3 sequence: CASSLEHVGNEQYF. For the CDR3, the DNA is TGTGCCAGCAGCTTAGAACACGTCGGGAACGAGCAGTACTTC. This rearrangement joins TRBV11-2 to TRBJ2-7, with a possible D match to TRBD2 (5 bases). The CDR3 contains 14 residues. Trimming pared 0 bases from V and 5 bases from J, leaving 11 bases between. The germline V gene has CDR1 SGHAT and CDR2 FQNNGV.

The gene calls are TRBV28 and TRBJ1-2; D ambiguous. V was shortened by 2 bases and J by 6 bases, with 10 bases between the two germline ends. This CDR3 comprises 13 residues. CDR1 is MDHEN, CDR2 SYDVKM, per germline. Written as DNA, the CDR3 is TGTGCCAGCAGTTTAGATTTCCAGGATGGCTACACCTTC. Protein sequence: CASSLDFQDGYTF.

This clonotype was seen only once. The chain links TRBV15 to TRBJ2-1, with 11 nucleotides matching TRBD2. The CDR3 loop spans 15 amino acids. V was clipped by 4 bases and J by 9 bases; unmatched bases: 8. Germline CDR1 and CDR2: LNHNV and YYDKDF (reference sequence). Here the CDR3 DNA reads TGTGCCACCAGCACTCAACTAGCGGGAGTGGTTGAGCAGTTCTTC. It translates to CATSTQLAGVVEQFF.

CDR3 protein: CSARARDHYYEQYF. The CDR3 bases are TGCAGTGCTAGGGCCCGGGACCACTACTACGAGCAGTACTTC. The genes are TRBV20-1 and TRBJ2-7; D tentatively reads TRBD1 or TRBD2 (5 bases each). CDR1 and CDR2 from the germline V gene are DFQATT and SNEGSKA (reference sequence). V was pared by 3 bases and J by 3 bases, with 15 bases between. This CDR3 spans 14 amino acids.

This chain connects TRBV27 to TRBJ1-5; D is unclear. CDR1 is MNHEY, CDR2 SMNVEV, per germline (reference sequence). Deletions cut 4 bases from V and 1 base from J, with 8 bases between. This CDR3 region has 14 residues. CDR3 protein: CASSWYGSNQPQHF. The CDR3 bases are TGTGCCAGCAGTTGGTACGGAAGCAATCAGCCCCAGCATTTT.

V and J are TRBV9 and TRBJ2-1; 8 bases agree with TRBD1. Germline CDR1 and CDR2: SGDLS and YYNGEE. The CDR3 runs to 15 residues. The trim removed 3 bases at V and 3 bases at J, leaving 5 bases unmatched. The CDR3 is CASSARDRSYNEQFF. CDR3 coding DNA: TGTGCCAGCAGCGCCCGGGACAGGAGCTACAATGAGCAGTTCTTC. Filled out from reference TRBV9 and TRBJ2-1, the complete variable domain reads DSGVTQTPKHLITATGQRVTLRCSPRSGDLSVYWYQQSLDQGLQFLIQYYNGEERAKGNILERFSAQQFPDLHSELNLSSLELGDSALYFCASSARDRSYNEQFFGPGTRLTVL.

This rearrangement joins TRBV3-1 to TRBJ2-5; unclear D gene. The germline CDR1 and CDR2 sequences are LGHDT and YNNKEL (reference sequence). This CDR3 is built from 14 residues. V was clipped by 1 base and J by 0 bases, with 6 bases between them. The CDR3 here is CASSQVNDQETQYF. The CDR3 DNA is TGTGCCAGCAGCCAAGTAAACGACCAAGAGACCCAGTACTTC.

CDR3 sequence: CASSVAMLAGGLDTGELFF. Written as DNA, the CDR3 is TGTGCCAGCAGCGTAGCTATGCTAGCGGGAGGGCTGGACACCGGGGAGCTGTTTTTT. The rearrangement links TRBV9 to TRBJ2-2, with 12 bases that match TRBD2. The CDR3 length is 19 residues. V was pared by 0 bases and J by 3 bases, with 9 bases of the junction left unmatched. Germline assignment: CDR1 SGDLS and CDR2 YYNGEE. The full variable domain, in which reference TRBV9 and TRBJ2-2 provide the parts outside the CDR3, is DSGVTQTPKHLITATGQRVTLRCSPRSGDLSVYWYQQSLDQGLQFLIQYYNGEERAKGNILERFSAQQFPDLHSELNLSSLELGDSALYFCASSVAMLAGGLDTGELFFGEGSRLTVL.

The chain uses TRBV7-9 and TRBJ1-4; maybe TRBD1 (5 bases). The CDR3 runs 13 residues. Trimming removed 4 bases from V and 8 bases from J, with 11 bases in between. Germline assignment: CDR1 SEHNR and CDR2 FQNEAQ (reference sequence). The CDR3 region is CASSSRDGEKLFF. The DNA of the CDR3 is TGTGCCAGCAGCTCCAGGGACGGGGAAAAACTGTTTTTT.

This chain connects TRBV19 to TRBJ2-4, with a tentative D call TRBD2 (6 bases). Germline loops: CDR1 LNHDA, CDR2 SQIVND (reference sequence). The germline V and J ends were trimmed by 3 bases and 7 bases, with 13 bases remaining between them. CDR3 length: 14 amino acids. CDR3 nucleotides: TGTGCCAGTAGTATGGCGGGATGGGTTAACATTCAGTACTTC. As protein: CASSMAGWVNIQYF.

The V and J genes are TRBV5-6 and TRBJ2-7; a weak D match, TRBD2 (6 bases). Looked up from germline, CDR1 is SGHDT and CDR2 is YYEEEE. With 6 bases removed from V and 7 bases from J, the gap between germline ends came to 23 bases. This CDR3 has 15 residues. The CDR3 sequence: CASTIGAGTFVEQYF. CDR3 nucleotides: TGTGCCAGCACCATTGGCGCCGGGACTTTTGTTGAGCAGTACTTC.

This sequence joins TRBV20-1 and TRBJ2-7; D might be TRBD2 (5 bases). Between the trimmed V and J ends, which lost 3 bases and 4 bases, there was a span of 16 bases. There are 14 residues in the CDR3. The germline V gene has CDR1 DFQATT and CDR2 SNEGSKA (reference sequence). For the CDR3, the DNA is TGCAGTGCTAGTAATCTGGAGGAGATATACGAGCAGTACTTC. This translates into CSASNLEEIYEQYF.

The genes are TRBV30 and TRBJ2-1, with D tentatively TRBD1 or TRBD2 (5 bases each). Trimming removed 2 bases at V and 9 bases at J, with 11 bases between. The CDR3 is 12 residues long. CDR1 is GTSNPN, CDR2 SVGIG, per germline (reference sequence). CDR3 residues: CAWSQGAGEQFF. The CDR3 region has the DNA TGTGCCTGGAGTCAAGGGGCGGGTGAGCAGTTCTTC.

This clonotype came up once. This CDR3 is CASSPLLGYTDTQYF. The CDR3 DNA reads TGTGCCAGCAGCCCCCTCTTGGGATACACAGATACGCAGTATTTT. V and J are TRBV7-2 and TRBJ2-3; D uncertain. This CDR3 has 15 amino acids. Trimming left V 5 bases short and J 2 bases short, with 14 bases between. Looked up from germline, CDR1 is SGHTA and CDR2 is FQGNSA. Combining the CDR3 with reference TRBV7-2 and TRBJ2-3 gives the whole variable domain GAGVSQSPSNKVTEKGKDVELRCDPISGHTALYWYRQSLGQGLEFLIYFQGNSAPDKSGLPSDRFSAERTGGSVSTLTIQRTQQEDSAVYLCASSPLLGYTDTQYFGPGTRLTVL.

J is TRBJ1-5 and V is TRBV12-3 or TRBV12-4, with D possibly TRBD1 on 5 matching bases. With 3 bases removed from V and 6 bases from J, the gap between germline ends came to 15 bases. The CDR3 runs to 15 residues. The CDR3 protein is CASSLRERGAQPQHF. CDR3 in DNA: TGTGCCAGCAGTTTGAGGGAGAGGGGAGCTCAGCCCCAGCATTTT.

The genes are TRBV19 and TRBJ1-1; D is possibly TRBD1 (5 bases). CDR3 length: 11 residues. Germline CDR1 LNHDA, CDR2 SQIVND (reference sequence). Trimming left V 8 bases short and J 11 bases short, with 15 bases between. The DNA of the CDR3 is TGTGCCAGTGGATGGACACCCGAGGCTTTCTTT. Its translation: CASGWTPEAFF.

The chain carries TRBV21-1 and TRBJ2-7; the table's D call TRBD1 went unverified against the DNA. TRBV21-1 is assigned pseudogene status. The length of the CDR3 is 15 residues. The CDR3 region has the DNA TGTGCCAGCAGCATTCGCAGGGGAACGAGTTACGAGCAGTACTTC. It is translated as CASSIRRGTSYEQYF.

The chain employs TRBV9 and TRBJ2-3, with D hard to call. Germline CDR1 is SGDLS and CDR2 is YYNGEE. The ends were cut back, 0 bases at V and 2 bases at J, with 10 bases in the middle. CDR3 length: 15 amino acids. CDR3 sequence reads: CASSVVESATDTQYF. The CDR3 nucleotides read TGTGCCAGCAGCGTAGTGGAAAGTGCCACAGATACGCAGTATTTT. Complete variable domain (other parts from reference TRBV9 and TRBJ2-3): DSGVTQTPKHLITATGQRVTLRCSPRSGDLSVYWYQQSLDQGLQFLIQYYNGEERAKGNILERFSAQQFPDLHSELNLSSLELGDSALYFCASSVVESATDTQYFGPGTRLTVL.

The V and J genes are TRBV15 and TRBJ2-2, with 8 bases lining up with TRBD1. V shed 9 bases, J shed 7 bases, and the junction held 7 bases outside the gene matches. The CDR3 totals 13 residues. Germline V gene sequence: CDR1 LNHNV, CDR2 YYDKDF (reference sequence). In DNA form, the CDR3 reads TGTGCCACGAAGGACAGGGCAGGCGGGGAGCTGTTTTTT. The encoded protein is CATKDRAGGELFF.

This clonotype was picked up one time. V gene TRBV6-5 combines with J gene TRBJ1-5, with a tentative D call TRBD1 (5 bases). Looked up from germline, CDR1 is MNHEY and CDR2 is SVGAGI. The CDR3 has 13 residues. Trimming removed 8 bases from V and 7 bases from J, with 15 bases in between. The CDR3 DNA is TGTGCCAGCGGGGGGGGGTATAAGCAGCCCCAGCATTTT. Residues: CASGGGYKQPQHF.

Written as DNA, the CDR3 is TGCGCCAGCAGCCCACTAGCGAACAATGAGCAGTTCTTC. Amino acid sequence: CASSPLANNEQFF. The chain joins TRBV5-1 to TRBJ2-1, with TRBD2 matching 7 bases. With V trimmed by 4 bases and J by 5 bases, 3 bases remained unmatched. The CDR3 length is 13 residues. Germline CDR1 reads SGHRS; CDR2 reads YFSETQ.

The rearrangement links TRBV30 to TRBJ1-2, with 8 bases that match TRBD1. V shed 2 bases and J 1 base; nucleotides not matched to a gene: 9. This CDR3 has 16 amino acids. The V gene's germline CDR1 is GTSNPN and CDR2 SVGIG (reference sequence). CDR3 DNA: TGTGCCTGGAGTTCAGGGACAGGCGGAAATAACTATGGCTACACCTTC. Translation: CAWSSGTGGNNYGYTF.

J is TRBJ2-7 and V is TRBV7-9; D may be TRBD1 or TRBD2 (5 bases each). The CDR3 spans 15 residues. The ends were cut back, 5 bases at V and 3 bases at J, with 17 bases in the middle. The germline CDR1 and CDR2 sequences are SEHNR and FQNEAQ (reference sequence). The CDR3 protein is CASSLGSTGGYEQYF. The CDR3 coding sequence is TGTGCCAGCAGCCTAGGGAGTACAGGTGGCTACGAGCAGTACTTC.

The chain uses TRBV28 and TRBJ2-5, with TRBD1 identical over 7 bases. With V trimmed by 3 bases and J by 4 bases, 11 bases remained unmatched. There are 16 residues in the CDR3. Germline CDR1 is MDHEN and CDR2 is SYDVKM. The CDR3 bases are TGTGCCAGCAGTTTCCCCTCGACAGGGTTCCGAGAGACCCAGTACTTC. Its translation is CASSFPSTGFRETQYF.

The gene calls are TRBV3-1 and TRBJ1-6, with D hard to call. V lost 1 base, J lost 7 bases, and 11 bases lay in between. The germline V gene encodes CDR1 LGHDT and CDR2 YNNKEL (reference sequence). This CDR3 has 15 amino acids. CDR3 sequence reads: CASSQVWQQNSPLHF. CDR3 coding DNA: TGTGCCAGCAGCCAAGTCTGGCAACAGAATTCACCCCTCCACTTT. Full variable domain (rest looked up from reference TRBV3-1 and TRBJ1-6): DTAVSQTPKYLVTQMGNDKSIKCEQNLGHDTMYWYKQDSKKFLKIMFSYNNKELIINETVPNRFSPKSPDKAHLNLHINSLELGDSAVYFCASSQVWQQNSPLHFGNGTRLTVT.

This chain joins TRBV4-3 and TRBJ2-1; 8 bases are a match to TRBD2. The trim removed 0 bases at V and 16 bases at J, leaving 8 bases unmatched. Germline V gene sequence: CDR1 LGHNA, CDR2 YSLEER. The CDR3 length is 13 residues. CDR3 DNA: TGCGCCAGCAGCCAAGATTCAGGCGGGGGGAAATTCTTC. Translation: CASSQDSGGGKFF.

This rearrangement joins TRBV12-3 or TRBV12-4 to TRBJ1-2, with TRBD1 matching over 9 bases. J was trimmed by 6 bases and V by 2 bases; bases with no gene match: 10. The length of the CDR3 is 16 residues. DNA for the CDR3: TGTGCCAGCAGTTTACCCACAGGGGGCGTTGAAAATGGCTACACCTTC. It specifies CASSLPTGGVENGYTF.